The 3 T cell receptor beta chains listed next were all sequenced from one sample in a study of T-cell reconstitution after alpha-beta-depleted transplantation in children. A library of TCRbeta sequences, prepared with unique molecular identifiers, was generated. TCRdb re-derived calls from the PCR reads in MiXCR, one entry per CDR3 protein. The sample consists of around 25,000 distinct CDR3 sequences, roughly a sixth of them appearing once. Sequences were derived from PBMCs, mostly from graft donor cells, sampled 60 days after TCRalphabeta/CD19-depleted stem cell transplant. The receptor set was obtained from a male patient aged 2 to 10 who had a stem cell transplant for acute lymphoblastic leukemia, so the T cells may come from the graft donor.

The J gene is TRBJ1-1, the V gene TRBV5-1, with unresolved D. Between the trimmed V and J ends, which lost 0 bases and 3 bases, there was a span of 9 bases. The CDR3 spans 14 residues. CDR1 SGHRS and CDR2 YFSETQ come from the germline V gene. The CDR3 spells CASSLERDYTEAFF. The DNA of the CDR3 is TGCGCCAGCAGCTTGGAACGGGATTACACTGAAGCTTTCTTT.

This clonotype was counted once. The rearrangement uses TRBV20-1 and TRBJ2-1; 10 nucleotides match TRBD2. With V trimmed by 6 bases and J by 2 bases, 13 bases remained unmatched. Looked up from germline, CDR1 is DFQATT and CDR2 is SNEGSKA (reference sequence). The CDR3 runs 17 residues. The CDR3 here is CSALEITSGVTYNEQFF. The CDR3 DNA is TGCAGTGCCCTCGAGATAACTAGCGGGGTTACCTACAATGAGCAGTTCTTC.

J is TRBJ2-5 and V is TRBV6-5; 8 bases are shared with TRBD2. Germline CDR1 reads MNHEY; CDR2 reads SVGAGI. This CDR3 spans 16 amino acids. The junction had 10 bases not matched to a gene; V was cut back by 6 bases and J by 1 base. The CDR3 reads CASSYGSGEGQETQYF. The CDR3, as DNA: TGTGCCAGCAGCTACGGTAGCGGGGAGGGCCAAGAGACCCAGTACTTC.